The clone carrying this T cell receptor (beta chain) was seen only a few times. As yet, its antigen is unknown. This CDR3 is also generated by other DNA sequences in the sample. Germline CDR1 is GTSNPN and CDR2 is SVGIG (reference sequence). V shed 3 bases and J shed 2 bases, with 7 bases lying between them. This CDR3 contains 12 residues. Original data processing: Quality scores were absent from the junction-only immunoSEQ sequences, so filtering differed. Assay: immunoSEQ multiplex PCR; the TCRdb copy retains only in-frame clones and omits some. V and J calls and clone size come straight from that table; D and trimming were deduced from the DNA. Of approximately 2.5 million clones listed, roughly nine tenths are singletons. Study donors comprised healthy, HIV-negative adults devoid of recent acute infection or vaccination. The data are from a study of shared clonotypes between healthy human individuals.

Overall study findings and caveats: Clonotype sharing across several donors was observed for roughly 5% of naive CD4 clonotypes. Estimated clonotype richness was generally higher in naive than memory subsets.

V is TRBV30 and J is TRBJ1-2; D ambiguous. This receptor was obtained from a man between 18 and 35 years old in good health. Sequenced material: naive CD4+ T cells sorted from blood. Regarding subset: CD45RA+ positively selected. The DNA of the CDR3 is TGTGCCTGGAGCCGGGAGAACTATGGCTACACCTTC. Translating it yields CAWSRENYGYTF.